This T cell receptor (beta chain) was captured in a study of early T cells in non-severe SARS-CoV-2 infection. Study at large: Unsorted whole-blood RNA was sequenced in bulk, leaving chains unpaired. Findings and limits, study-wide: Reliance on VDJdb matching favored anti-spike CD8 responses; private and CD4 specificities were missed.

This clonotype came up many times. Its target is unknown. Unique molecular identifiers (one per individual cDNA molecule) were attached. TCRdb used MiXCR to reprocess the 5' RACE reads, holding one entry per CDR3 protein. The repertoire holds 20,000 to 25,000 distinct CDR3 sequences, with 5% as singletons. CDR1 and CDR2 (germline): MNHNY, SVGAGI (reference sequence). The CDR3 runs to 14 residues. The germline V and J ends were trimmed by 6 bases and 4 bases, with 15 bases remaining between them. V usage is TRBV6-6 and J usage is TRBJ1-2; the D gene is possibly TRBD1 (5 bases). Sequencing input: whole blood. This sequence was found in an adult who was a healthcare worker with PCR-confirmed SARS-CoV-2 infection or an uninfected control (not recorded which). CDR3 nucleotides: TGTGCCAGCAGCCCCGGGGCCAGGATCTATGGCTACACCTTC. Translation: CASSPGARIYGYTF.